This is a list of T cell receptor beta chains from one sample in a study of CD8+ T cells in alopecia areata. The protocol was immunoSEQ multiplex PCR, while the TCRdb copy is restricted to in-frame clones and leaves out a portion. The sample has about 64,000 clones, about 40% seen once; the top ten hold roughly 47%. The sample comprised NKG2D-low CD8+ T cells sorted from blood. The receptors originated from a human donor with alopecia areata. The CDR3 runs from the conserved cysteine through the conserved F or W. D genes are given only for firm matches.

V gene,D gene,CDR3 protein
TRBV2,TRBD1,CASSQPDRAIYGYTF
TRBV5-1,TRBD1,CASSLSTVGGRGNQPQHF
TRBV5-1,NA,CASSLALGRKGDEQFF
TRBV7-2,NA,CASSLNWGIGSYNEQFF
TRBV27,TRBD2,CASSPSGSTDTQYF
TRBV6-5,NA,CASSYSPGEQYF
TRBV29-1,NA,CSVLQAQSYGYTF
TRBV23-1,NA,CASSQSRATIYNEQFF
TRBV29-1,NA,CSVRSTEAFF
TRBV7-9,NA,CASSSPRDVLSDF
TRBV7-9,TRBD1,CASSPSGTVRVIYGYTF
TRBV28,TRBD2,CASSPWTSESTDTQYF
TRBV27,NA,CASTSGETQYF
TRBV6-5,NA,CASSKGLSYEQYF
TRBV29-1,NA,CSVGPITEAFF
TRBV27,TRBD1,CASSGTGVKSPLHF
TRBV9,NA,CASSVAGSTDTQYF
TRBV29-1,TRBD1,CSVEGSGQGRSGANVLTF
TRBV4-1,NA,CASSQDLTEQFF
TRBV9,NA,CASSVDRELFF
TRBV7-9,NA,CASSPPEGDTQYF
TRBV4-3,TRBD2,CASSQRPGTSGRPTYNEQFF
TRBV29-1,TRBD1,CSVVQGVAFF
TRBV2,NA,CASLGLFGAFF
TRBV7-9,TRBD1,CASSGSGDRAYEQYF
TRBV27,NA,CASSERSSYNEQFF